This TCR beta chain was captured in a study of T cell responses to AZD1222 COVID-19 vaccine. Generated by immunoSEQ multiplex PCR, the TCRdb table keeps only in-frame clones and is missing some. The data contain about 150,000 clones, 75% to 95% of them singletons. The V and J ends lost 6 bases and 3 bases respectively, with 11 bases between them. The CDR3 has 13 amino acids. Per germline, CDR1 KGHSH and CDR2 LQKENI. This sample comprised peripheral blood, obtained 28 days after the second dose of the MenACWY control vaccine. This sequence originates from an adult who received the MenACWY meningococcal vaccine as a control. This rearrangement joins TRBV18 to TRBJ1-1; D remains unclear. The CDR3 here is CASSRTSDTEAFF. CDR3 coding DNA: TGTGCCAGCTCTAGGACCTCCGACACTGAAGCTTTCTTT.